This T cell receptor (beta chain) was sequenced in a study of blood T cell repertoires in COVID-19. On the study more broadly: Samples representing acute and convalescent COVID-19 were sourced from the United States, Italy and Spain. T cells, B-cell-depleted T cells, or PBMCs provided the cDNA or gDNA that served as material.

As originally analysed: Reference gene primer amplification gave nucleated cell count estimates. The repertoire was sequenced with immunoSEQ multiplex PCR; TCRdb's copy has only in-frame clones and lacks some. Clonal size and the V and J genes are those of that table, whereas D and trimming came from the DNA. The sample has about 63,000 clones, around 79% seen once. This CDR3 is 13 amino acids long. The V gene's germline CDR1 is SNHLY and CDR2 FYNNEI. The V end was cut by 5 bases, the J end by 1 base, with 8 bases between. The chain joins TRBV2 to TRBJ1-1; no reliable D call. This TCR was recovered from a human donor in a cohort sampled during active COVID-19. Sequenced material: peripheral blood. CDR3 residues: CASSYARNTEAFF. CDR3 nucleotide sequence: TGTGCCAGCAGTTACGCGCGGAACACTGAAGCTTTCTTT.